This TCR beta chain emerged from a study of shared clonotypes between healthy human individuals. Overall study findings and caveats: Generation probabilities were higher for clonotypes shared across all four sorted-subset donors than for unshared ones. Larger estimated richness was generally seen in naive subsets than in memory subsets.

Replicate PCRs from sorted subsets contained around 190 ng DNA, which is 30,000 to 35,000 T cell genomes. The assay was immunoSEQ multiplex PCR, and TCRdb's table has in-frame clones only and misses some. The table lists 2 million to 3 million clones, roughly 93% of them singletons. For this clone: Its antigen is not known.

Recent acute infections and vaccinations were absent in the healthy HIV-negative adult donors. The germline gives CDR1 LNHDA, CDR2 SQIVND (reference sequence). With 5 bases removed from V and 6 bases from J, the gap between germline ends came to 13 bases. The CDR3 is 13 amino acids. The chain is built from TRBV19 and TRBJ1-1; D uncertain. The specimen sequenced was naive CD4+ T cells from PBMCs. Subset: CD45RA+ positively selected. The source is a man aged 18 to 30 in good health. Some clones in this sample may be carry-over from other donors' samples. The CDR3 is CASSPRHRPEAFF. The CDR3, as DNA: TGTGCCAGTAGTCCCCGACACCGGCCTGAAGCTTTCTTT.